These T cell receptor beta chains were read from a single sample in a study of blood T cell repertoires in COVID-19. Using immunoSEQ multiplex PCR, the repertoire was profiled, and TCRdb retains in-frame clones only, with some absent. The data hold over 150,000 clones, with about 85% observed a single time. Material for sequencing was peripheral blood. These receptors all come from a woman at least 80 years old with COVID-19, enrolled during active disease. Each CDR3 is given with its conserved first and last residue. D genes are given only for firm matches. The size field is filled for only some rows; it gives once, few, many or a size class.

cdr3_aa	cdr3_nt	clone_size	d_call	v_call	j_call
CASSPLKGALPQETQYF	TGTGCCAGCTCACCCCTAAAGGGGGCCTTGCCCCAAGAGACCCAGTACTTC	once	TRBD1	TRBV18	TRBJ2-5
CASSPGQNNEQFF	TGTGCCAGCTCACCGGGACAGAACAATGAGCAGTTCTTC	NA	TRBD1	TRBV18	TRBJ2-1
CASSKLGQNNQPQHF	TGTGCCAGTAGTAAGTTGGGACAGAACAATCAGCCCCAGCATTTT	NA	TRBD1	TRBV19	TRBJ1-5
CATSRSPGGRGTYNEQFF	TGTGCCACCAGCAGATCCCCTGGTGGGAGGGGTACCTACAATGAGCAGTTCTTC	NA	TRBD2	TRBV15	TRBJ2-1
CASSVGPGQGLSGEQFF	TGTGCCAGCAGTGTAGGACCGGGACAGGGGCTGTCGGGTGAGCAGTTCTTC	once	TRBD1	TRBV6-1	TRBJ2-1
CASSYSDSGAKNIQYF	TGTGCCAGCAGTTACAGTGACTCAGGGGCCAAAAACATTCAGTACTTC	NA	NA	TRBV6-6	TRBJ2-4
CASSEAGRESYTF	TGTGCCAGCAGTGAAGCGGGGCGGGAAAGCTACACCTTC	once	NA	TRBV6-1	TRBJ1-2
CAISESVMSSASYEQYF	TGTGCCATCAGTGAGTCGGTAATGTCCAGCGCGTCCTACGAGCAGTACTTC	NA	NA	TRBV10-3	TRBJ2-7
CASSLDRGGFLNTEAFF	TGCGCCAGCAGCTTGGACCGTGGGGGGTTCTTGAACACTGAAGCTTTCTTT	NA	NA	TRBV5-1	TRBJ1-1
CASSSGVYGYTF	TGTGCCAGCAGCTCAGGGGTCTATGGCTACACCTTC	NA	NA	TRBV5-8	TRBJ1-2
CASSQEWGRNSPLHF	TGTGCCAGCAGCCAAGAATGGGGGCGAAATTCACCCCTCCACTTT	NA	NA	TRBV3-1/TRBV3-2	TRBJ1-6
CASRLRGSYEQYF	TGTGCCAGCAGACTCAGGGGCTCCTACGAGCAGTACTTC	NA	NA	TRBV27	TRBJ2-7
CASSYSTGGETQYF	TGTGCCAGCAGTTACTCGACCGGAGGAGAGACCCAGTACTTC	NA	NA	TRBV6-5	TRBJ2-5
CASSYSQGPDRKKLFF	TGTGCCAGCAGTTACTCACAGGGACCAGATCGGAAAAAACTGTTTTTT	few	NA	TRBV6-6	TRBJ1-4
CASSPGLAGGDEQFF	TGTGCCAGCTCACCGGGACTAGCGGGAGGGGATGAGCAGTTCTTC	NA	TRBD2	TRBV18	TRBJ2-1
CASSIKAGARYEQYF	TGTGCCAGTAGTATAAAGGCGGGGGCGAGGTACGAGCAGTACTTC	few	NA	TRBV19	TRBJ2-7
CASSSLGGPTDTQYF	TGTGCCAGCAGCTCCCTGGGAGGCCCCACAGATACGCAGTATTTT	NA	NA	TRBV7-3	TRBJ2-3
CASSRDSTSGANVLTF	TGTGCCAGCAGCCGAGACAGTACCTCTGGGGCCAACGTCCTGACTTTC	NA	NA	TRBV4-2	TRBJ2-6
CASRVERLNEQFF	TGCGCCAGCCGCGTGGAGCGACTTAATGAGCAGTTCTTC	few	NA	TRBV5-1	TRBJ2-1
CASSSPQRQETQYF	TGTGCCAGCAGCTCCCCACAGCGGCAAGAGACCCAGTACTTC	NA	NA	TRBV13	TRBJ2-5
CASSPRENEKLFF	TGTGCCAGTAGTCCCCGGGAAAATGAAAAACTGTTTTTT	once	NA	TRBV19	TRBJ1-4
CASSSGQKNEKLFF	TGTGCCAGCAGCTCGGGACAGAAGAATGAAAAACTGTTTTTT	few	TRBD1	TRBV5-5	TRBJ1-4
CATSRDPVGRGVRANVLTF	TGTGCCACCAGCAGAGATCCGGTCGGTCGGGGAGTAAGGGCCAACGTCCTGACTTTC	NA	NA	TRBV15	TRBJ2-6
CASSQAGGLAKNIQYF	TGCGCCAGCAGCCAAGCTGGAGGCTTGGCCAAAAACATTCAGTACTTC	few	NA	TRBV4-1	TRBJ2-4
CASSPGLGGTDTQYF	TGTGCCAGCTCACCGGGACTCGGGGGAACAGATACGCAGTATTTT	NA	NA	TRBV18	TRBJ2-3
CASSMEGGGTNPLHF	TGCGCCAGCAGCATGGAAGGCGGGGGAACTAACCCCCTCCACTTT	once	NA	TRBV5-1	TRBJ1-6
CASSPEGGGYGYTF	TGTGCCAGCAGCCCGGAAGGGGGTGGCTATGGCTACACCTTC	medium-sized	NA	TRBV3-1/TRBV3-2	TRBJ1-2
CSASGLAGQYF	TGCAGTGCCTCAGGACTAGCGGGCCAGTACTTC	NA	TRBD2	TRBV20-1	TRBJ2-7
CASSGSVNSGNTIYF	TGTGCCAGCAGCGGATCAGTAAACTCTGGAAACACCATATATTTT	NA	NA	TRBV9	TRBJ1-3
CASSPTPTGKNTEAFF	TGTGCCAGCTCACCAACGCCGACAGGAAAAAACACTGAAGCTTTCTTT	NA	NA	TRBV18	TRBJ1-1
CASKELTEAFF	TGTGCCAGCAAGGAGTTGACTGAAGCTTTCTTT	NA	NA	TRBV6-5	TRBJ1-1
CASRTTGAPNQPQHF	TGTGCCAGTAGGACGACAGGGGCCCCAAATCAGCCCCAGCATTTT	NA	TRBD1	TRBV19	TRBJ1-5
CASSPHPRGANVLTF	TGTGCCAGCAGCCCCCATCCGAGAGGGGCCAACGTCCTGACTTTC	NA	NA	TRBV14	TRBJ2-6
CASNSGGNTGELFF	TGCGCCAGCAATTCAGGGGGCAACACCGGGGAGCTGTTTTTT	NA	TRBD1	TRBV5-1	TRBJ2-2
CASSLAGGPETQYF	TGTGCCAGCAGCTTAGCGGGGGGCCCAGAGACCCAGTACTTC	few	TRBD2	TRBV7-3	TRBJ2-5
CASRASAGNTIYF	TGTGCCAGTCGAGCCTCCGCCGGAAACACCATATATTTT	NA	NA	TRBV19	TRBJ1-3
CASSKVQGNTEAFF	TGTGCCAGCAGCAAGGTTCAGGGGAACACTGAAGCTTTCTTT	few	NA	TRBV2	TRBJ1-1
CSASSEETQYF	TGCAGTGCTAGCAGTGAAGAGACCCAGTACTTC	NA	NA	TRBV20-1	TRBJ2-5
CASNPGTVGQPQHF	TGTGCCAGCAACCCAGGGACAGTCGGTCAGCCCCAGCATTTT	NA	TRBD1	TRBV28	TRBJ1-5
CASSPQTGEFGYTF	TGTGCCAGCAGCCCCCAGACAGGGGAATTTGGCTACACCTTC	NA	TRBD1	TRBV5-4	TRBJ1-2
CASRNIGERNTEAFF	TGTGCCAGTAGGAACATTGGGGAGCGGAACACTGAAGCTTTCTTT	NA	NA	TRBV19	TRBJ1-1
CASSPTGQGNYGYTF	TGTGCCAGCAGCCCGACGGGACAGGGGAACTATGGCTACACCTTC	NA	TRBD1	TRBV9	TRBJ1-2
CASSLEVGGTEAFF	TGCGCCAGCAGCTTGGAGGTCGGGGGCACTGAAGCTTTCTTT	NA	NA	TRBV5-1	TRBJ1-1
CASSPQGAREKLFF	TGTGCCAGCAGTCCACAGGGGGCCAGAGAAAAACTGTTTTTT	NA	TRBD1	TRBV6-5	TRBJ1-4
CASSVGALQETQYF	TGTGCCAGCAGCGTAGGGGCACTTCAAGAGACCCAGTACTTC	NA	NA	TRBV9	TRBJ2-5
CASSSGQFYGYTF	TGTGCCAGCAGCTCCGGACAGTTCTATGGCTACACCTTC	NA	NA	TRBV5-4	TRBJ1-2
CASNRDTDYGYTF	TGTGCCAGCAACCGGGACACTGACTATGGCTACACCTTC	NA	NA	TRBV2	TRBJ1-2
CASSRGGLTDTQYF	TGTGCCAGCTCAAGGGGGGGCCTCACAGATACGCAGTATTTT	NA	NA	TRBV2	TRBJ2-3
CASSQGQFTGELFF	TGCGCCAGCAGCCAGGGACAGTTCACCGGGGAGCTGTTTTTT	NA	TRBD1	TRBV5-1	TRBJ2-2
CSANRGHSEQFF	TGCAGCGCAAACAGGGGGCATAGTGAGCAGTTCTTC	NA	TRBD1	TRBV29-1	TRBJ2-1
CASSIPLPAGTGNTIYF	TGTGCCAGTAGTATCCCCCTGCCGGCGGGCACGGGAAACACCATATATTTT	NA	NA	TRBV19	TRBJ1-3
CASSASGAYNEQFF	TGCGCCAGCAGCGCTAGCGGCGCCTACAATGAGCAGTTCTTC	once	TRBD2	TRBV5-1	TRBJ2-1
CASSYPAGATDTQYF	TGTGCCAGCAGCTACCCTGCGGGGGCCACAGATACGCAGTATTTT	NA	NA	TRBV7-2	TRBJ2-3
CSAGGQYGYTF	TGCAGTGCTGGTGGACAGTATGGCTACACCTTC	NA	NA	TRBV20-1	TRBJ1-2
CASRAAMGADTQYF	TGTGCCAGCAGAGCGGCGATGGGCGCAGATACGCAGTATTTT	few	NA	TRBV6-5	TRBJ2-3
CASNRGHANQPQHF	TGTGCCAGCAACCGGGGACATGCCAATCAGCCCCAGCATTTT	NA	NA	TRBV28	TRBJ1-5
CASSKDSGGPPDTQYF	TGTGCCAGCAGCAAAGACAGCGGAGGCCCCCCAGATACGCAGTATTTT	NA	NA	TRBV21-1	TRBJ2-3
CASSPGGGYNEQFF	TGTGCCAGCAGCCCCGGTGGAGGCTACAATGAGCAGTTCTTC	few	NA	TRBV6-6	TRBJ2-1
CASSESGSYNEQFF	TGTGCCAGCAGTGAAAGCGGCTCCTACAATGAGCAGTTCTTC	NA	NA	TRBV25-1	TRBJ2-1